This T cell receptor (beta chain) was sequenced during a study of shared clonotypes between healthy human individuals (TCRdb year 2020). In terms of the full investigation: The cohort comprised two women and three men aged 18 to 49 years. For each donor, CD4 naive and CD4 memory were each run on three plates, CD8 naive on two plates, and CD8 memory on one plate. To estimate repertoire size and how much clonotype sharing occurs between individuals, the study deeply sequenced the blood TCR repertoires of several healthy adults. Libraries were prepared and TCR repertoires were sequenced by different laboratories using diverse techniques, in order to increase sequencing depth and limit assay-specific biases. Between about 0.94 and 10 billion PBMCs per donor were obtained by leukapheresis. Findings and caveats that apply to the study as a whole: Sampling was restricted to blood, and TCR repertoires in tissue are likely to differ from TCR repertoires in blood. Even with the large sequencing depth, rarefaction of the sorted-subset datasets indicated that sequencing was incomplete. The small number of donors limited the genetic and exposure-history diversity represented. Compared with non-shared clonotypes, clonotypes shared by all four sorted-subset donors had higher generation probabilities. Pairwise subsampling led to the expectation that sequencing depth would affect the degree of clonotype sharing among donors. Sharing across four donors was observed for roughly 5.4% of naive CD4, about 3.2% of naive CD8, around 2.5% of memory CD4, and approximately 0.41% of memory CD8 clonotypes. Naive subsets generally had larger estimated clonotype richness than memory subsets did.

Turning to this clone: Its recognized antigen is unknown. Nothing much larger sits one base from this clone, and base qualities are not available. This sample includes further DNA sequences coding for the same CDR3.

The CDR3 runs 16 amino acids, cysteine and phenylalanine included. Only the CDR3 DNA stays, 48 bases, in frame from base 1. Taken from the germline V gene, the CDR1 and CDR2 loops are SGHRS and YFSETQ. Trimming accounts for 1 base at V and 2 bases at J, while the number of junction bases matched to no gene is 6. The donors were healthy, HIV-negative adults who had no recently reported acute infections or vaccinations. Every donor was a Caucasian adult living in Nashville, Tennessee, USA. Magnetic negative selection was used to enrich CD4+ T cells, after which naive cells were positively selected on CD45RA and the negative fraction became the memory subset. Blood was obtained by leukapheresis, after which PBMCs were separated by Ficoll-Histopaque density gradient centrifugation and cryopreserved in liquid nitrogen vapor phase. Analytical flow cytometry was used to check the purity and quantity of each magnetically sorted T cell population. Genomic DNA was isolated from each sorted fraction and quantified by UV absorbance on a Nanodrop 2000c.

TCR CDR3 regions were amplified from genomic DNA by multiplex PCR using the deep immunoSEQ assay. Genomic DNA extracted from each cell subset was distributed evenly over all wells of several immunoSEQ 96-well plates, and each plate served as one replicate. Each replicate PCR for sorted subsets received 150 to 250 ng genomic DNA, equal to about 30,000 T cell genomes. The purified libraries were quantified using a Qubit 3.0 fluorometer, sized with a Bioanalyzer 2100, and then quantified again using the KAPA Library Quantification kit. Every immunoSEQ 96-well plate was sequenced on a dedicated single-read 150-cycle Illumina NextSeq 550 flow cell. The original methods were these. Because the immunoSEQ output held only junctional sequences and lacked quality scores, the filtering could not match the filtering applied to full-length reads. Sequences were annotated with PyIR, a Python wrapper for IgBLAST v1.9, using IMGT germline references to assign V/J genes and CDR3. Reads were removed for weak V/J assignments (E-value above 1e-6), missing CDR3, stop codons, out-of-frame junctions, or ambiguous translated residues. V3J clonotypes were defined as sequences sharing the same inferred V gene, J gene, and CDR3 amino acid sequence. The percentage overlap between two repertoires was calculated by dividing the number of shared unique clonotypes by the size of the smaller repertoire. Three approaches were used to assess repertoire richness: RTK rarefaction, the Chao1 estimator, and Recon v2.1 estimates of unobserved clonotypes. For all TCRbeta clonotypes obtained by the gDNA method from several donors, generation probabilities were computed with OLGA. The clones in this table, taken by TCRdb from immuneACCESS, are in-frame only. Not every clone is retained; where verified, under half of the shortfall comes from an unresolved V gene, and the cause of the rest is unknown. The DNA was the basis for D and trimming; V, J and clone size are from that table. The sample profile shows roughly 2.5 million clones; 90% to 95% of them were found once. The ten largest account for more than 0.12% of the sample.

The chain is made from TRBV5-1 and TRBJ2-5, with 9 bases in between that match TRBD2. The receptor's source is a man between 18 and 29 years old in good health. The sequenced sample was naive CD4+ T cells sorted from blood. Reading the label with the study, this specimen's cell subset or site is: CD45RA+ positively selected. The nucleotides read TGCGCCAGCAGCTTGAGGCTAGCGGGGCGGCAAGAGACCCAGTACTTC. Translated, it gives CASSLRLAGRQETQYF. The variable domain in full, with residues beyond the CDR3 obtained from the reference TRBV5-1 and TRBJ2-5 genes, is KAGVTQTPRYLIKTRGQQVTLSCSPISGHRSVSWYQQTPGQGLQFLFEYFSETQRNKGNFPGRFSGRQFSNSRSEMNVSTLELGDSALYLCASSLRLAGRQETQYFGPGTRLLVL.